This TCR beta chain emerged from a study of T cells in localized non-small cell lung cancer. Study-level points and caveats: Clonality of T cells reached its maximum in uninvolved adjacent lung, surpassing tumor. Heterogeneity is still possible, as just one tumor region was sequenced. Out of the top 100 tumor clones, a median around 60 were seen in adjacent lung.

Sequenced by immunoSEQ multiplex PCR; TCRdb stores in-frame clones only, minus some. There are over a thousand clones in the sample; 15% to 25% occur only once, and 15% to 20% lies in the top ten. Trimming removed 1 base at V and 3 bases at J, with 15 bases between. CDR1 LNHDA and CDR2 SQIVND come from the germline V gene (reference sequence). CDR3 length: 16 residues. Taken at least 2 cm from the tumor margin, the adjacent lung showed no atypia. Concerning this clone: The antigen is undetermined.

The chain links TRBV19 to TRBJ1-1, with TRBD1 as a possible D gene (6 bases). The starting material was normal lung tissue next to the tumor, obtained before any cancer treatment. The receptor's source is a male donor aged 60 or over with stage I squamous cell lung carcinoma. CDR3 coding DNA: TGTGCCAGTAGTATAGCCCTTGGGTGGGGGCACACTGAAGCTTTCTTT. It codes for CASSIALGWGHTEAFF.